The entry below describes one T cell receptor (beta chain). The source of the sample is a study of CD8 T cells in Susac syndrome. The V and J ends lost 1 base and 5 bases respectively, with 9 bases between them. This CDR3 is 14 amino acids long. The germline gives CDR1 SGHAT, CDR2 FQNNGV. Reverse transcription of about 0.5 to 1 ug RNA used random hexamers. One entry per CDR3 protein, called by TCRdb with MiXCR from the immunoSEQ multiplex PCR reads. Of under 200,000 distinct CDR3 sequences in the sample, roughly nine tenths were seen once. Sequencing of TCR beta was performed on blood CD8+ and CD4+ T cells.

Sequenced material: CD4+ T cells from PBMCs. The TCR originated in a human donor with Susac syndrome. V is TRBV11-2 and J is TRBJ2-1; D uncertain. The CDR3 nucleotides are TGTGCCAGCAGCTTAGTGACCCTGGACAATGAGCAGTTCTTC. This gives the protein CASSLVTLDNEQFF.